What follows are 31 T cell receptor beta chains derived from one specimen sequenced in a study of T-cell memory formation after mild COVID-19. TCRdb reprocessed the 5' RACE reads with MiXCR, giving one entry per CDR3 protein. The data contain roughly 320,000 distinct CDR3 sequences, 28% of them singletons. Sequenced: PBMCs or a T cell subset sorted from them (not recorded which). The receptors come from an adult woman who had mild COVID-19 (a few samples of this study predate the infection). Cell type and time point are not known.

The gene calls are TRBV4-1 and TRBJ2-3, with 8 positions matching TRBD2. The CDR3 consists of 15 residues. With V trimmed by 3 bases and J by 0 bases, 2 bases remained unmatched. Germline V gene lookup returns CDR1 MGHRA and CDR2 YSYEKL. In DNA form, the CDR3 reads TGCGCCAGCAGCCAGAGACTAGCGAGCACAGATACGCAGTATTTT. Translation gives CASSQRLASTDTQYF.

The chain couples TRBV18 to TRBJ1-5; possible D gene TRBD1, 6 bases. Germline lookup yields CDR1 KGHSH and CDR2 LQKENI. The CDR3 is made up of 14 amino acids. Trimming took 1 base from V and 4 from J, leaving 8 bases between them. The CDR3 DNA reads TGTGCCAGCTCACCACGGGGGCAGAATCAGCCCCAGCATTTT. This codes for CASSPRGQNQPQHF.

The J gene is TRBJ1-3, the V gene TRBV12-3 or TRBV12-4, with no clear D. The CDR3 contains 16 residues. Trimming removed 4 bases from V and 0 bases from J, with 13 bases in between. CDR3 bases: TGTGCCAGCAGTTCCCTCGGGCTATCCTCTGGAAACACCATATATTTT. The encoded protein is CASSSLGLSSGNTIYF.

This chain joins TRBV10-2 and TRBJ2-7; possible D gene TRBD1, 5 bases. The CDR3 covers 15 residues. The V gene lost 4 bases and the J gene lost 0 bases, with 13 bases spanning the gap. Germline loops: CDR1 WSHSY, CDR2 SAAADI. CDR3: CASSASDRFSYEQYF. The CDR3 bases are TGCGCCAGCAGTGCGTCCGACAGATTCTCCTACGAGCAGTACTTC.

The sample holds many counts of this clonotype. This chain joins TRBV6-5 and TRBJ2-2, with D unresolved. Trimming stripped 6 bases from V and 1 base from J, with 9 bases between. This CDR3 region has 14 residues. Germline V CDR1 and CDR2: MNHEY, SVGAGI. CDR3 DNA: TGTGCCAGCAGAAAACCAGGGAACACCGGGGAGCTGTTTTTT. It codes for CASRKPGNTGELFF.

The rearrangement joins TRBV12-3 or TRBV12-4 to TRBJ2-7, with TRBD2 matching 7 bases. The ends lost 4 bases at V and 2 bases at J; junction bases unmatched: 2. The CDR3 spans 13 residues. CDR3 region: CASSWGGAYEQYF. The CDR3 DNA reads TGTGCCAGCAGTTGGGGAGGGGCCTACGAGCAGTACTTC.

The chain recombines TRBV24-1 with TRBJ2-5, with D uncertain. Trimming took 4 bases from V and 1 from J, leaving 15 bases between them. Germline values: CDR1 KGHDR, CDR2 SFDVKD. The CDR3 spans 16 residues. The CDR3 spells CATSDTRGRSQETQYF. The CDR3 DNA sequence: TGTGCCACCAGTGACACCCGCGGACGCAGCCAAGAGACCCAGTACTTC.

The chain recombines TRBV4-1 with TRBJ2-7; a weak D match, TRBD1 (6 bases). The CDR3 contains 14 residues. V was pared by 11 bases and J by 2 bases, with 19 bases between. CDR1 is MGHRA and CDR2 is YSYEKL in the germline V gene. The CDR3 reads CAGTWTAGPYEQYF. The DNA for the CDR3 is TGCGCCGGCACCTGGACAGCTGGCCCCTACGAGCAGTACTTC.

This clonotype was seen only a few times. This chain uses TRBV12-3 or TRBV12-4 with TRBJ1-2, with D possibly being TRBD1 (6 bases). The CDR3 consists of 13 residues. V lost 3 bases, J lost 4 bases, and 9 bases lay in between. CDR3 sequence (DNA): TGTGCCAGCAGTTTTGAGGACAGCTATGGCTACACCTTC. This codes for CASSFEDSYGYTF.

This clonotype was observed a few times. This CDR3 reads CSARDPGGGRATNEKLFF. The CDR3 nucleotides read TGCAGTGCTAGAGATCCAGGGGGGGGTCGGGCAACTAATGAAAAACTGTTTTTT. This chain connects TRBV20-1 to TRBJ1-4; 7 bases are shared with TRBD1. The CDR3 runs to 18 residues. Germline loops: CDR1 DFQATT, CDR2 SNEGSKA (reference sequence). V gave up 0 bases and J gave up 0 bases; unmatched junction bases: 10.

This clonotype was detected a few times. V is TRBV7-9 and J is TRBJ2-7; TRBD2 might be the D (6 bases). Trimming took off 3 bases at V and 2 bases at J, with 11 bases between the two ends. The CDR3 runs to 14 residues. Germline CDR1 reads SEHNR; CDR2 reads FQNEAQ (reference sequence). This CDR3 reads CASSFGGMAYEQYF. For the CDR3, the DNA is TGTGCCAGCAGCTTTGGCGGGATGGCCTACGAGCAGTACTTC.

V and J are TRBV5-6 and TRBJ2-1; TRBD2 aligns across 9 bases. The CDR3 is 14 residues long. After removal of 8 bases from V and 0 bases from J, the junction contained 3 bases not matched to a gene. Germline lookup yields CDR1 SGHDT and CDR2 YYEEEE. The CDR3 region has the DNA TGTGCCAGTCGTAGCGGGGGCTCCTACAATGAGCAGTTCTTC. Translated: CASRSGGSYNEQFF.

This clonotype was found many times. For the CDR3, the DNA is TGTGCCAGCAGCCTGGGGCCTAGCGGCCTTAGCACAGATACGCAGTATTTT. Translated, it gives CASSLGPSGLSTDTQYF. The chain links TRBV7-3 to TRBJ2-3, with 7 bases matching TRBD2. The CDR3 sequence is 17 residues long. J gave up 0 bases and V 5 bases, and 11 bases lay outside the gene matches. CDR1 and CDR2 from the germline V gene are SGHTA and FQGTGA.

V and J are TRBV12-3 or TRBV12-4 and TRBJ2-3; maybe TRBD2 (5 bases). The V and J ends lost 7 bases and 5 bases respectively, with 16 bases between them. The CDR3 runs 14 residues. The CDR3 loop is CASTNRGRVDTQYF. The CDR3 DNA sequence: TGTGCCAGCACCAACCGGGGTAGGGTAGATACGCAGTATTTT.

The V and J genes are TRBV7-6 and TRBJ2-2, with 14 bases matching TRBD2. Germline V gene data show CDR1 as SGHVS and CDR2 as FNYEAQ. Losses at the gene ends were 5 bases for V and 8 bases for J; bases not matched to a gene: 10. The CDR3 is 17 amino acids. The CDR3 protein is CASSPPGLAGAVGELFF. The CDR3 DNA is TGTGCCAGCAGCCCGCCGGGACTAGCGGGGGCGGTTGGGGAGCTGTTTTTT.

The rearrangement joins TRBV20-1 to TRBJ2-5, with TRBD1 as a possible D gene (5 bases). Between the trimmed V and J ends, which lost 6 bases and 4 bases, there was a span of 18 bases. Germline assignment: CDR1 DFQATT and CDR2 SNEGSKA (reference sequence). This CDR3 comprises 14 residues. The CDR3 here is CSASPRVIGETQYF. The CDR3 DNA reads TGCAGTGCCTCGCCCAGGGTCATCGGAGAGACCCAGTACTTC.

This clonotype was recorded a few times. The chain recombines TRBV3-1 with TRBJ2-5; a possible D gene is TRBD2 (6 bases). Between the trimmed V and J ends, which lost 5 bases and 5 bases, there was a span of 18 bases. This CDR3 is built from 15 residues. Germline V gene lookup returns CDR1 LGHDT and CDR2 YNNKEL (reference sequence). The CDR3 region is CASSSVWGTRETQYF. Here the CDR3 DNA reads TGTGCCAGCAGCTCAGTTTGGGGGACTCGGGAGACCCAGTACTTC.

This clonotype has a handful of counts. The chain carries TRBV24-1 and TRBJ2-7, with 8 bases identical to TRBD1. This CDR3 comprises 11 residues. With 5 bases clipped from V and 9 bases from J, the junction kept 2 bases outside the gene matches. Germline V gene sequence: CDR1 KGHDR, CDR2 SFDVKD. As DNA, the CDR3 is TGTGCCACCAGTGGAGGACAGGGGCAGTACTTC. Encoded protein: CATSGGQGQYF.

This clonotype was counted a few times. This sequence joins TRBV27 and TRBJ2-6; D not certain. This CDR3 comprises 14 residues. With 4 bases removed from V and 0 bases from J, the gap between germline ends came to 4 bases. Germline lookup yields CDR1 MNHEY and CDR2 SMNVEV (reference sequence). In DNA, the CDR3 is TGTGCCAGCAGTTCCCTCTCTGGGGCCAACGTCCTGACTTTC. It is translated as CASSSLSGANVLTF.

This clonotype was counted only a few times. The rearrangement links TRBV7-2 to TRBJ1-1; no definite D call. This CDR3 comprises 14 residues. The germline gives CDR1 SGHTA, CDR2 FQGNSA. Trimming cost V 5 bases and J 3 bases, with 13 bases left between them. In DNA, the CDR3 is TGTGCCAGCAGCCTGCCCCCGGGCCACACTGAAGCTTTCTTT. It translates to CASSLPPGHTEAFF.

V gene TRBV19 combines with J gene TRBJ2-3, with TRBD2 matching over 9 bases. The V and J ends lost 2 bases and 2 bases, in that order; junction bases with no gene match: 2. This CDR3 has 15 amino acids. CDR1 LNHDA and CDR2 SQIVND come from the germline V gene (reference sequence). The CDR3 bases are TGTGCCAGTAGTATAAGCGGGGGGAACACAGATACGCAGTATTTT. As protein: CASSISGGNTDTQYF. The full variable domain, rest sourced from reference TRBV19 and TRBJ2-3, is DGGITQSPKYLFRKEGQNVTLSCEQNLNHDAMYWYRQDPGQGLRLIYYSQIVNDFQKGDIAEGYSVSREKKESFPLTVTSAQKNPTAFYLCASSISGGNTDTQYFGPGTRLTVL.

V and J are TRBV5-1 and TRBJ2-4; possibly TRBD2 for D (5 bases). With 0 bases removed from V and 3 bases from J, the gap between germline ends came to 13 bases. Per the germline V gene, CDR1 is SGHRS and CDR2 is YFSETQ. The CDR3 sequence is 16 residues long. The CDR3 nucleotides read TGCGCCAGCAGCTTGGGGGCCCGGGAAGGCAAAAACATTCAGTACTTC. It is translated as CASSLGAREGKNIQYF.

In its sample, this clonotype was seen a few times. The V gene is TRBV7-8, the J gene TRBJ2-5; no reliable D call. The CDR3 is made up of 15 amino acids. Looked up from germline, CDR1 is SGHVS and CDR2 is FQNEAQ. Trimming pared 7 bases from V and 4 bases from J, leaving 19 bases between. The CDR3 DNA reads as TGTGCCAGCAACCCCCCACCCAGAGGCCGAGAGACCCAGTACTTC. Translated, it gives CASNPPPRGRETQYF.

This chain links TRBV29-1 with TRBJ2-7, with 8 positions matching TRBD1. After removal of 5 bases from V and 2 bases from J, the junction contained 11 bases not matched to a gene. Germline CDR1 is SQVTM and CDR2 is ANQGSEA. The CDR3 runs to 15 residues. Here the CDR3 reads CSVSGQGGLAYEQYF. The CDR3 DNA follows: TGCAGCGTTTCCGGACAGGGCGGGCTCGCCTACGAGCAGTACTTC.

This chain uses TRBV5-1 with TRBJ2-7; no reliable D call. V was shortened by 4 bases and J by 1 base, with 12 bases between the two germline ends. CDR3 length equals 14 residues. Germline CDR1 is SGHRS and CDR2 is YFSETQ. The CDR3 here is CASSPEVTSYEQYF. CDR3 DNA sequence: TGCGCCAGCAGCCCTGAGGTGACATCCTACGAGCAGTACTTC. The full variable domain, rest sourced from reference TRBV5-1 and TRBJ2-7, is KAGVTQTPRYLIKTRGQQVTLSCSPISGHRSVSWYQQTPGQGLQFLFEYFSETQRNKGNFPGRFSGRQFSNSRSEMNVSTLELGDSALYLCASSPEVTSYEQYFGPGTRLTVT.

The chain has TRBV20-1 and TRBJ1-2; 7 bases are shared with TRBD1. This CDR3 comprises 14 residues. Germline CDR1 and CDR2: DFQATT and SNEGSKA (reference sequence). V shed 0 bases, J shed 4 bases, and the junction held 5 bases outside the gene matches. The CDR3 region is CSARDRQGSYGYTF. CDR3 bases: TGCAGTGCTAGAGATAGACAGGGAAGCTATGGCTACACCTTC.

V and J are TRBV20-1 and TRBJ2-7; 7 bases fit TRBD2. Germline CDR1 and CDR2: DFQATT and SNEGSKA (reference sequence). The trim removed 5 bases at V and 0 bases at J, leaving 7 bases unmatched. The CDR3 sequence is 14 residues long. The CDR3 loop is CSARKGGSSYEQYF. The CDR3 region has the DNA TGCAGTGCTCGCAAGGGCGGGAGCTCCTACGAGCAGTACTTC.

The gene calls are TRBV2 and TRBJ2-7, with D perhaps matching TRBD1 (7 bases). V shed 6 bases and J shed 7 bases, with 13 bases lying between them. The CDR3 runs 12 residues. The germline V gene encodes CDR1 SNHLY and CDR2 FYNNEI. This chain's CDR3 is CASSRPGGEQYF. The CDR3 DNA reads as TGTGCCAGCAGCCGCCCAGGGGGGGAGCAGTACTTC.

J is TRBJ2-1 and V is TRBV24-1, with a weak D call TRBD2 (6 bases). The CDR3 runs to 13 residues. Germline CDR1 KGHDR, CDR2 SFDVKD. Trimming removed 3 bases from V and 5 bases from J, with 7 bases in between. The CDR3 spells CATSDTSNNEQFF. CDR3 in DNA: TGTGCCACCAGTGATACTAGCAACAATGAGCAGTTCTTC.

This rearrangement joins TRBV3-1 to TRBJ1-1; TRBD1 agrees at 12 bases. The CDR3 is made up of 17 amino acids. Germline assignment: CDR1 LGHDT and CDR2 YNNKEL (reference sequence). The V gene end was trimmed by 5 bases and the J gene end by 1 base; junction bases not matched to a gene: 8. CDR3 amino acids: CASSSRDRGLANTEAFF. Written as DNA, the CDR3 is TGTGCCAGCAGCTCCCGGGACAGGGGGCTTGCGAACACTGAAGCTTTCTTT. The full variable domain, completed using reference TRBV3-1 and TRBJ1-1, is DTAVSQTPKYLVTQMGNDKSIKCEQNLGHDTMYWYKQDSKKFLKIMFSYNNKELIINETVPNRFSPKSPDKAHLNLHINSLELGDSAVYFCASSSRDRGLANTEAFFGQGTRLTVV.

This clonotype was found a few times. The rearrangement uses TRBV9 and TRBJ2-7; 8 nucleotides agree with TRBD1. V was clipped by 5 bases and J by 3 bases; unmatched bases: 7. The CDR3 has 14 amino acids. Germline CDR1 and CDR2: SGDLS and YYNGEE. The CDR3 loop is CASSRQGLVYEQYF. CDR3 sequence (DNA): TGTGCCAGCAGTAGACAGGGGCTAGTCTACGAGCAGTACTTC.